This T cell receptor (beta chain) stems from a study of T cell responses to AZD1222 COVID-19 vaccine. Study-level points and caveats: The study sampled repertoires only after the peak T cell response. The sample set comprised mostly white British donors with more females, and clonal diversity was possibly underestimated. The span of vaccine-associated CD4 TCRs extended across spike, with dominance at 160-218 and 743-854.

The protocol was immunoSEQ multiplex PCR, while the TCRdb copy is restricted to in-frame clones and leaves out a portion. The sample includes more than 150,000 clones, 90% of them seen just once. Details on this clone: Antigen: not known.

This specimen consisted of peripheral blood, obtained on day 0 of AZD1222 vaccination. The TCR sequence derives from an adult in good health.

Here the CDR3 DNA reads TGTGCCAGTTCGGACAGGGCTAATGAAAAACTGTTTTTT. Encoded protein: CASSDRANEKLFF. V usage is TRBV19 and J usage is TRBJ1-4; 8 bases map to TRBD1. The V gene end was trimmed by 8 bases and the J gene end by 3 bases; junction bases not matched to a gene: 2. Germline CDR1 and CDR2: LNHDA and SQIVND (reference sequence). This CDR3 comprises 13 residues.